The entry below gives a single T cell receptor beta chain sequence along with its context. Its specificity is not known. As processed by the authors: Filtering differed because ImmunoSEQ produced junction-only sequences that carried no quality scores. Clones were read by immunoSEQ multiplex PCR, and TCRdb kept only the in-frame ones, dropping some. The DNA was the basis for D and trimming; V, J and clone size are from that table. Among a few million clones listed, roughly nine tenths were seen once. Germline V CDR1 and CDR2: SGHVS, FNYEAQ. Trimming shortened V by 5 bases and J by 9 bases, and 20 bases separated the two germline ends. CDR3 size: 15 residues. The data are from a study of shared clonotypes between healthy human individuals. Study results and caveats: All-four-donor shared clonotypes had higher generation probabilities than non-shared clonotypes did.

The sequenced sample was naive CD4+ T cells sorted from blood. Subset defined: CD45RA+ positively selected. The V gene is TRBV7-6, the J gene TRBJ2-1, with D uncertain. This receptor was identified in a man aged 18 to 29 in good health. The DNA of the CDR3 is TGTGCCAGCAGCGTGACCGGGCCTCCCCTGGGTGAGCAGTTCTTC. Its translation is CASSVTGPPLGEQFF.